This T cell receptor (beta chain) was documented in a study of CD4+ T cells in melanoma. The CDR3 has 16 residues. V trimming: 4 bases; J trimming: 3 bases; junction bases outside the gene matches: 9. The germline V gene encodes CDR1 MNHEY and CDR2 SVGAGI. Assay: immunoSEQ multiplex PCR; the TCRdb copy retains only in-frame clones and omits some. The sample includes roughly 50,000 clones, roughly 87% of them seen just once. Sequenced: peripheral blood. The receptor was derived from a human donor with melanoma. The chain uses TRBV6-5 and TRBJ2-5, with 9 bases that match TRBD2. The CDR3 here is CASSFVAGALKETQYF. CDR3 DNA: TGTGCCAGCAGTTTTGTAGCGGGGGCCTTAAAAGAGACCCAGTACTTC.